The T cell receptor beta chain under discussion was sequenced for a study of tumor-infiltrating lymphocytes in oesophageal squamous cell carcinoma (dated by TCRdb to the mid-2010s). In regard to this clonotype: Its antigen is currently not known. Germline is not matched at one junction end, which may reflect a read error.

The library was prepared using PCR. For sequencing, an Illumina HiSeq 2000 was employed. Using fastp trimming at Q25 and MiXCR clonotype assembly, TCRdb reanalyzed the public sequencing data and kept in-frame beta chains. CDR3 protein sequences are deduplicated, and each keeps its most common genes and DNA. Across this sample there are about 13,000 distinct CDR3 sequences, with 51% seen only once. The biggest ten clones account for around 10% of the sample. The CDR3 holds 16 amino acids from the cysteine to the phenylalanine. The retained sequence is limited to the CDR3, 48 bases, with the frame set at the first base.

The material sequenced was blood. The receptor chain draws on TRBV12-3 or TRBV12-4 and TRBJ2-1; 7 nucleotides in the junction match TRBD1. The sequence was collected from a female donor with esophageal squamous cell carcinoma. The CDR3 loop reads CASSLAQGVYNSPLHF. The sequenced DNA: TGTGCCAGCAGTTTAGCCCAGGGGGTCTATAATTCACCCCTCCACTTC.